This T cell receptor (beta chain) was sequenced for a study of cytomegalovirus exposure and HLA in healthy donors. This PCR relied on a set of 60 Vbeta primers and 13 Jbeta primers. Clones were sequenced by immunoSEQ multiplex PCR, and TCRdb holds only the in-frame ones, with some missing. The data show roughly 40,000 clones, with roughly 76% seen just once and about a tenth held by the top ten. General study findings and limits: Later on, an analysis tied under 20,000 TCR beta sequences to HLA alleles at 0.05 false discovery rate. In an earlier analysis, about 87% or about 30%: the productive usage of most TCR beta V segments.

CDR3 length equals 15 residues. Germline loops: CDR1 SGHNT, CDR2 YYREEE (reference sequence). V shed 4 bases and J shed 4 bases, with 17 bases lying between them. A note on this clone: Its antigen is still unknown.

The J gene is TRBJ1-2, the V gene TRBV5-4; maybe TRBD1 (5 bases). The TCR originated in a middle-aged woman in good health and CMV-seronegative. The sequenced sample consisted of PBMCs. The CDR3 here is CASSPWGGSSYGYTF. The CDR3 DNA reads as TGTGCCAGCAGCCCCTGGGGGGGATCTAGCTATGGCTACACCTTC.